The clone carrying this T cell receptor beta chain has a handful of counts. Its antigen is still unknown. TCRalpha and TCRbeta libraries used 5'RACE with constant-segment primers and UMIs. One entry per CDR3 protein, called by TCRdb with MiXCR from the 5' RACE reads. The sample lists about 560,000 distinct CDR3 sequences, 17% seen once, with roughly 7.7% in the top ten. This sample stems from a study of T-cell memory formation after mild COVID-19. Study-level information: TCR clusters largely stayed donor specific. Study-wide results and caveats: Researchers report contracting CD4+ clones mostly in CM and EM, with CD8+ clones in EMRA.

The CDR3 covers 14 residues. Trimming removed 8 bases at V and 3 bases at J, with 11 bases between. In germline, CDR1 is SEHNR, CDR2 FQNEAQ (reference sequence). The source of this sequence is an adult woman who had mild COVID-19 (a few samples of this study predate the infection). Cell type and time point are not known. Sequencing was performed on PBMCs or a T cell subset sorted from them (not recorded which). The chain carries TRBV7-9 and TRBJ2-6; weak D call: TRBD2 (6 bases). The CDR3 sequence: CASAGGNGANVLTF. CDR3 coding DNA: TGTGCCAGCGCCGGGGGAAATGGGGCCAACGTCCTGACTTTC.